This T cell receptor (beta chain) was identified in a study of blood T cell repertoires in COVID-19. Study as a whole: The United States, Italy and Spain supplied acute and convalescent COVID-19 samples. The cDNA or gDNA used as material had been derived from T cells, B-cell-depleted T cells, or PBMCs.

This CDR3 has 14 amino acids. Repertoires were generated with immunoSEQ multiplex PCR, while TCRdb's copy carries only in-frame clones and drops some. Of fewer than 250,000 clones listed, approximately 80% were seen once; the top ten hold about a fifth. This chain connects TRBV21-1 to TRBJ2-7; TRBD2 reflects the table's D call only, with no check against the DNA. TRBV21-1 is deemed a pseudogene. Sequencing used peripheral blood. The origin of this receptor is a human donor in a cohort sampled during active COVID-19. CDR3 region: CASSLTRERYEQYV. DNA for the CDR3: TGTGCCAGCAGCCTTACTCGTGAGCGCTACGAGCAGTACGTC.